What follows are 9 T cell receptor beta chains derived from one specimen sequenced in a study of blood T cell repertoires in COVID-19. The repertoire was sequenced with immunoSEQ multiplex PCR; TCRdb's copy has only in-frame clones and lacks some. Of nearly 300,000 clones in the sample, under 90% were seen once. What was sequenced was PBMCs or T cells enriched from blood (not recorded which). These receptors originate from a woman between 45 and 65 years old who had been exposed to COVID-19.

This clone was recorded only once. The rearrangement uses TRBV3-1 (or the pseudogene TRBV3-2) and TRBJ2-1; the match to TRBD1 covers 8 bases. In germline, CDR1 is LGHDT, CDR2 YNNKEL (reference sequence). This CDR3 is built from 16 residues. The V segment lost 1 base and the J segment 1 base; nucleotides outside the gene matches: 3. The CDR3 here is CASSQADRGSYNEQFF. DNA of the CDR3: TGTGCCAGCAGCCAAGCCGACAGGGGATCCTACAATGAGCAGTTCTTC.

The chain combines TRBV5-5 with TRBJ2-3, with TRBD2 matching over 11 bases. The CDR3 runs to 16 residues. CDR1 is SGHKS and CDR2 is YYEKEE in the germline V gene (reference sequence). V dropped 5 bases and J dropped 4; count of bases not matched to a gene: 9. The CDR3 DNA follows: TGTGCCAGCAGGATACTTAGCGGGGGGGCCGCAGATACGCAGTATTTT. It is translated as CASRILSGGAADTQYF.

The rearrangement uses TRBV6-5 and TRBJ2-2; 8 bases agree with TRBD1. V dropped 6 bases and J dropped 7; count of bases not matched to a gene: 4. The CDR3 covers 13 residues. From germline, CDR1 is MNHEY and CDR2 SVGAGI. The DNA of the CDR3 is TGTGCCAGCAGGCAGGGGGCTGGCGGGGAGCTGTTTTTT. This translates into CASRQGAGGELFF.

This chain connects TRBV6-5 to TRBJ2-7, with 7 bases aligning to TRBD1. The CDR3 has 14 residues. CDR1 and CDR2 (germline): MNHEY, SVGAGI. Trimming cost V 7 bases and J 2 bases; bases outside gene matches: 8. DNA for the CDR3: TGTGCCAGCATTACCCGGGACAGCCCCTACGAGCAGTACTTC. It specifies CASITRDSPYEQYF.

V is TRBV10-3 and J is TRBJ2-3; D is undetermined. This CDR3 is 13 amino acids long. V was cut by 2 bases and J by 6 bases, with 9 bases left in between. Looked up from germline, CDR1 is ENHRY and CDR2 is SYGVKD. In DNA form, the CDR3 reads TGTGCCATCAGTGAGGAGGCCTGGGATACGCAGTATTTT. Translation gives CAISEEAWDTQYF.

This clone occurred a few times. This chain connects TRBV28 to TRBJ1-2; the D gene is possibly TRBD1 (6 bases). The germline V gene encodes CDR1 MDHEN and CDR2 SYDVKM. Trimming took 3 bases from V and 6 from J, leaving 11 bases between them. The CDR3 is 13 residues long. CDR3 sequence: CASSFQGSDGYTF. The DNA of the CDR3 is TGTGCCAGCAGTTTCCAGGGGTCGGATGGCTACACCTTC.

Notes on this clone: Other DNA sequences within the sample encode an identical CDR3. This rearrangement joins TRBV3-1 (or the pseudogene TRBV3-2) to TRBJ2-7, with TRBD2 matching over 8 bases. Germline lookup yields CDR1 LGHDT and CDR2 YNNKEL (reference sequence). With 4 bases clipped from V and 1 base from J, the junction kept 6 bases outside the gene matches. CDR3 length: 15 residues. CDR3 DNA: TGTGCCAGCAGCCCCTCGGGGGGGAGATCCTACGAGCAGTACTTC. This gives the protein CASSPSGGRSYEQYF.

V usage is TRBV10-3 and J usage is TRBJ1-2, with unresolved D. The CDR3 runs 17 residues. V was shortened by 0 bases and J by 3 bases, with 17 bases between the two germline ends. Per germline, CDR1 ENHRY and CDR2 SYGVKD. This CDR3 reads CAISESGPTGNDYGYTF. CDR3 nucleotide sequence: TGTGCCATCAGTGAGTCCGGGCCTACGGGAAACGACTATGGCTACACCTTC.

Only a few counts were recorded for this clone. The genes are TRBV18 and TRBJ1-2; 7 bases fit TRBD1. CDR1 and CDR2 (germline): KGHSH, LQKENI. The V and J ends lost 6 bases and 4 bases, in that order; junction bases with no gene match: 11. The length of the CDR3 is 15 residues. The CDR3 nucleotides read TGTGCCAGCTCGTCACTGGGACAGTACGGCTATGGCTACACCTTC. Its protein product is CASSSLGQYGYGYTF.